The subject of this entry is one T cell receptor beta chain. This clonotype was found a few times. Its antigen is unknown. Base qualities were left out, and no much larger clone turns up one base away. Libraries of naive CD8 T cells were built from anywhere between about 17,000 and 1,000,000 sorted cells, with 10%, 30% or 50% of the purified RNA used. On a BD FACSAria II, naive CD8 T cells were FACS-sorted as CD8+CD4-CCR7+CD45RA+ and collected into RLT Plus buffer. Approximately nine TCR copies' worth of Jurkat RNA were spiked into roughly 17,000-1,100,000 naive CD8 T cell samples to test detection sensitivity. Enrichment of CD8 T cells was done with RosetteSep CD8+ T Cell Enrichment Cocktail plus Ficoll-Paque, and ACK red cell lysis came afterward. The CDR3 sequence holds 14 residues, the cysteine and phenylalanine included. The entry retains the CDR3 DNA only, 42 bases that are in frame from base 1. Sequences MNHEY (CDR1) and SVGAGI (CDR2) are obtained from the germline V gene. V loses 7 bases of germline sequence and J loses 2 bases, and the interval between the two ends is 12 bases.

The data stem from a study of molecular identifiers for immune sequencing clone quantification (dated by TCRdb to 2016 to 2018). Concerning the study at large: For a replicate experiment, RNA from roughly 21,000 or 96,000 naive CD8 T cells was divided into five aliquots, of which four were sequenced. The study was a methods study using CD8 T cells to benchmark molecular-identifier clustering-based TCR repertoire sequencing (MIDCIRS) and TCR RNA copy counting.

Summary of the overall study and its limitations: Modeling estimated 2.5 to 3 recovered TCR RNA copies per cell, compared with about 10 by digital PCR, which implies 30% to 35% capture efficiency. Highly expanded clone sizes could be underestimated because identical TCR molecules may share a barcode. Spiked-in Jurkat TCR RNA equivalent to a single cell was reported to be detectable even among approximately 1 million naive CD8 T cells. Clones above 20 RNA copies held over 99% of molecules in CMV-specific effector cells but under 1% in naive cells. When barcode sub-clustering was not used, chimeric consensus sequences inflated TCR diversity, with chimeras reaching as high as 47%. The naive libraries included spiked-in Jurkat TCR RNA (roughly 9 copies' worth), and this RNA is not part of the donor repertoire.

The method behind the library was PCR. Sequencing relied on a NextSeq 500. Preparation of bulk TCR libraries followed a previously described approach, with the TCR primers listed in Table S5. Purification of total RNA was performed with the Qiagen AllPrep DNA/RNA kit. Before analysis, reads from multiple sequencing runs of one library were combined. The authors' pipeline ran thus. Reads were retained only if the reads had an exact TCR constant sequence, and the retained reads were trimmed to 150 nt and grouped according to their 12-nt molecular barcodes. Within each barcode group, reads were sub-clustered at a 15% Levenshtein threshold, and quality-weighted consensus sequences were built per RNA molecule. Non-functional sequences were removed, as were lower-count sequences one edit away from another. Based on a fit of two negative binomial distributions, barcode sub-clusters having less than 20% of the maximum read count were discarded. The public reads were run again by TCRdb, first through fastp at Q25 and then through MiXCR, and only productive beta chains were kept. Rows are unified per CDR3 protein, each entry keeping the most common DNA and genes. These V and J calls derive from TCRdb rather than the authors' analysis. Here the sample has approximately 590,000 distinct CDR3 sequences; about 25% occur a single time. Together, the top ten hold about 0.84% of the sample.

The sequence derives from a human donor in good health. Some libraries in this study had Jurkat cell RNA spiked in. This chain joins TRBV6-5 to TRBJ2-1; perhaps TRBD1 is the D gene, with 6 bases matching. The sequenced sample was naive CD8+ T cells from blood, with Jurkat cell RNA spiked in. The meaning of the sample's cell subset or site label: FACS-sorted CD8+CD4-CCR7+CD45RA+ naive T cells. CDR3 protein: CASKGVWTYNEQFF. The nucleotide sequence reads as follows: TGTGCCAGCAAGGGGGTATGGACCTACAATGAGCAGTTCTTC.